This entry concerns a single TCR beta chain. These data are taken from a study of T-cell reconstitution after alpha-beta-depleted transplantation in children. Trimming at V came to 2 bases and at J to 0 bases, leaving 16 bases not matched to a gene. This CDR3 is 20 amino acids long. Unique molecular identifiers were used in preparing the TCRbeta library. TCRdb recomputed calls from the PCR reads with MiXCR, one row per CDR3 protein. The sample holds approximately 400,000 distinct CDR3 sequences, roughly 10% seen once. This sample comprised PBMCs from the stem cell graft donor, obtained from the stem cell graft. This receptor was obtained from a human donor who donated a stem cell graft to a child with acute myeloid leukemia. The chain couples TRBV12-3 or TRBV12-4 to TRBJ1-5; 7 nucleotides agree with TRBD1. The CDR3 protein is CASSLFSYRGDPNSNQPQHF. In DNA, the CDR3 is TGTGCCAGCAGTTTATTCTCCTACAGGGGCGACCCTAATAGCAATCAGCCCCAGCATTTT.